Listed below are T cell receptor beta chains from one sample, sequenced in a study of blood T cell repertoires in COVID-19. Data came from immunoSEQ multiplex PCR; TCRdb stores just in-frame clones and leaves some out. The table records about 430,000 clones, about 88% of them present only once. Sequencing was carried out using PBMCs or T cells enriched from blood (not recorded which). The receptors originated from a woman between 18 and 29 years old who had been exposed to COVID-19. CDR3s include the opening cysteine and the closing phenylalanine or tryptophan. D genes are given only for firm matches. Where a row states a size, it is once, few, many or the class of an expanded clone; other rows omit it.

V,J,size,D,DNA,CDR3
TRBV5-1,TRBJ2-7,.,TRBD2,TGCGCCAGCAGCTCCGACGGGCTGGCGGGGGTCCGCGAGCAGTACTTC,CASSSDGLAGVREQYF
TRBV7-9,TRBJ1-5,.,.,TGTGCCAGCAGCTTAGAGCGGGGGGTAGCGGGCATGCCCCAGCATTTT,CASSLERGVAGMPQHF
TRBV5-1,TRBJ1-2,.,.,TGCGCCAGCAGCTTGCAAGTGACAACGTATGGCTACACCTTC,CASSLQVTTYGYTF
TRBV18,TRBJ1-1,.,.,TGTGCCAGCTCACCTCTCGCTTCGGGGAACACTGAAGCTTTCTTT,CASSPLASGNTEAFF
TRBV3-1/TRBV3-2,TRBJ2-3,.,.,TGTGCCAGCAGCCAAGAGGTCCAGGTGTATTTT,CASSQEVQVYF
TRBV4-3,TRBJ1-3,.,.,TGCGCCAGCAGCCAAGATCAGGTCCAACCTGGAAACACCATATATTTT,CASSQDQVQPGNTIYF
TRBV7-2,TRBJ2-5,.,TRBD2,TGTGCCAGCAGACCTAGCGGGGGGGCCGGGCGAGAGACCCAGTACTTC,CASRPSGGAGRETQYF
TRBV6-5,TRBJ2-1,once,TRBD2,TGTGCCAGCAGTTACGGGACTAGCGGGGGATACAATGAGCAGTTCTTC,CASSYGTSGGYNEQFF
TRBV7-8,TRBJ2-2,.,.,TGTGCCAGCACCCTTAGGGGCGCGAACACCGGGGAGCTGTTTTTT,CASTLRGANTGELFF
TRBV28,TRBJ2-5,once,TRBD1,TGTGCCAGCAAAGGGGGCCGGGAGACCCAGTACTTC,CASKGGRETQYF
TRBV28,TRBJ1-1,.,.,TGTGCCAGCAGTTCACAGGGTCGAGCTTTCTTT,CASSSQGRAFF
TRBV6-5,TRBJ2-7,few,.,TGTGCCAGCAGTTACTCTACGGTGATCTACGAGCAGTACTTC,CASSYSTVIYEQYF
TRBV6-5,TRBJ1-2,once,.,TGTGCCAGCAGACCTAGTAGACAGGCTGGCGGCTACACCTTC,CASRPSRQAGGYTF
TRBV19,TRBJ1-1,.,TRBD1,TGTGCCAGTAGTATAAAGGGGGCGGAGATGAACACTGAAGCTTTCTTT,CASSIKGAEMNTEAFF
TRBV19,TRBJ1-6,once,.,TGTGCCACTACGTCTACAGGGCCTTTCGAGGGACCCCTCCACTTT,CATTSTGPFEGPLHF
TRBV3-1/TRBV3-2,TRBJ2-7,.,TRBD2,TGTGCCAGCAGCCAAGAAAGGAGCGGGAGTTGGATAACCTACGAGCAGTACTTC,CASSQERSGSWITYEQYF
TRBV4-1,TRBJ2-1,.,.,TGCGCCAGCAGCCAAGTAGGCGGTGAGCAGTTCTTC,CASSQVGGEQFF
TRBV28,TRBJ2-7,.,TRBD2,TGTGCCAGCAGTCCTCCAACTAGCGGGAGGCACGAGCAGTACTTC,CASSPPTSGRHEQYF
TRBV10-3,TRBJ2-3,.,.,TGTGCCATCAGCGGTGGGGAGGAGGCCCCGACAGATACGCAGTATTTT,CAISGGEEAPTDTQYF
TRBV19,TRBJ2-1,.,.,TGTGCCAGTAGTTTCCGGGGTAGCGGCGTAGTTGAGCAGTTCTTC,CASSFRGSGVVEQFF
TRBV27,TRBJ1-5,.,TRBD1,TGTGCCAGCAGTTCATGGACAACAGGGGCAGCCCAGCATTTT,CASSSWTTGAAQHF
TRBV5-1,TRBJ2-1,.,TRBD2,TGCGCCAGCAGCTTGTTCGCGGGAGGAGATGAGCAGTTCTTC,CASSLFAGGDEQFF
TRBV7-2,TRBJ2-4,.,.,TGTGCCAGCAGCTTAGCGTATCCGTCCGCCAAAAACATTCAGTACTTC,CASSLAYPSAKNIQYF
TRBV5-4,TRBJ2-7,.,TRBD2,TGTGCCAGCAGCTCCAGCGGGGTAAGCTCCTACGAGCAGTACTTC,CASSSSGVSSYEQYF
TRBV10-3,TRBJ2-5,.,.,TGTGCCATCAGTGAGGTGAGCGGTCAAGAGACCCAGTACTTC,CAISEVSGQETQYF
TRBV6-4,TRBJ1-6,.,.,TGTGCCAGCAGTAGAGACACCGCCAATTCACCCCTCCACTTT,CASSRDTANSPLHF
TRBV7-3,TRBJ1-3,.,.,TGTGCCAGCAGCTTAACAGGCAGGGGAACTGGAAACACCATATATTTT,CASSLTGRGTGNTIYF
TRBV27,TRBJ2-5,.,.,TGTGCCAGCAGTTCAGATAGGACAGCTTCAGAGACCCAGTACTTC,CASSSDRTASETQYF
TRBV18,TRBJ2-2,.,.,TGTGCCAGCGGTCAACTAGCCGCAACCGGGGAGCTGTTTTTT,CASGQLAATGELFF
TRBV3-1/TRBV3-2,TRBJ2-7,.,TRBD2,TGTGCCAGCAGCCAAATGCTAGCGGGAATTGGAGAGCAGTACTTC,CASSQMLAGIGEQYF
TRBV29-1,TRBJ2-1,once,TRBD1,TGCAGCGCAGGAAGGGGACAGCCCCCCTACAATGAGCAGTTCTTC,CSAGRGQPPYNEQFF
TRBV10-3,TRBJ2-3,.,TRBD2,TGTGCCATCAGTGAGTCCGGACTCTTAGCGGGAAGCACAGATACGCAGTATTTT,CAISESGLLAGSTDTQYF
TRBV4-1,TRBJ1-5,.,TRBD1,TGCGCCAGCAGCCTGACCGGACAGGGGGCAGTTCGGAATCAGCCCCAGCATTTT,CASSLTGQGAVRNQPQHF
TRBV6-5,TRBJ2-1,.,.,TGTGCCAGCGCCGGGGGTAACAATGAGCAGTTCTTC,CASAGGNNEQFF
TRBV5-1,TRBJ2-5,.,.,TGCGCCAGCAGCTTGACAGGAGGGCACCAAGAGACCCAGTACTTC,CASSLTGGHQETQYF
TRBV15,TRBJ2-1,.,.,TGTGCCACCAGCAGAGGGGCCATCGATGAGCAGTTCTTC,CATSRGAIDEQFF
TRBV2,TRBJ2-3,many,.,TGTGCCAGCAGTGTAGTCCCAGATACGCAGTATTTT,CASSVVPDTQYF
TRBV28,TRBJ1-6,.,TRBD1,TGTGCCAGCAATGACAGGGGATTGATAAATTCACCCCTCCACTTT,CASNDRGLINSPLHF
TRBV2,TRBJ1-2,.,.,TGTGCCAGCACTGGCGCAGGCCCTAGCTACACCTTC,CASTGAGPSYTF
TRBV7-9,TRBJ1-2,.,.,TGTGCCAGCAGCTCACCCCTGAGCTCCTCTAGTGGCTACACCTTC,CASSSPLSSSSGYTF
TRBV7-2,TRBJ2-5,.,TRBD2,TGTGCCAGCAGCCGGAGCGGACTAGCGATGCGGGAGACCCAGTACTTC,CASSRSGLAMRETQYF
TRBV11-2,TRBJ1-2,.,TRBD1,TGTGCCAGCTCCACCGACAGGGGCAAAGCCTATGGCTACACCTTC,CASSTDRGKAYGYTF
TRBV6-5,TRBJ2-1,.,TRBD1,TGTGCCAGCATCCCCGGGACAGGGACCAATGAGCAGTTCTTC,CASIPGTGTNEQFF
TRBV12-3/TRBV12-4,TRBJ2-4,.,.,.,CASSFGAGASAYF
TRBV21-1,TRBJ1-5,.,.,TGTGCCAGCAGCACGGATGGACAGGACAATCAGCCCCAGCATTTT,CASSTDGQDNQPQHF
TRBV4-2,TRBJ1-2,.,.,TGTGCCAGCAGCCAAGATTGGGGGGATAACTATGGCTACACCTTC,CASSQDWGDNYGYTF
TRBV7-2,TRBJ2-7,.,TRBD1,TGTGCCAGCAGCTTAGCGGTGGACAGGCCTTCCTACGAGCAGTACTTC,CASSLAVDRPSYEQYF
TRBV4-2,TRBJ2-7,.,.,TGTGCCAGCAGCCAAGAAGAAGCGGTCGGCTACGAGCAGTACTTC,CASSQEEAVGYEQYF
TRBV28,TRBJ2-3,.,TRBD2,TGTGCCAGCAGGCCGCTAGCGGCTGGGGCAGATACGCAGTATTTT,CASRPLAAGADTQYF
TRBV6-5,TRBJ2-3,.,.,TGTGCCAGCAGTTACCGGGATTTCCTCACAGATACGCAGTATTTT,CASSYRDFLTDTQYF
TRBV10-2,TRBJ1-1,.,TRBD1,TGCGCCAGCAGCGCAGGGGGCGGAAACACTGAAGCTTTCTTT,CASSAGGGNTEAFF
TRBV28,TRBJ1-6,.,.,TGTGCCAGCAGTGGAGGGGCTCGGCATTCACCCCTCCACTTT,CASSGGARHSPLHF
TRBV18,TRBJ2-4,.,.,TGTGCCAGCTCACCCCTGGACACGGAAAACATTCAGTACTTC,CASSPLDTENIQYF
TRBV5-1,TRBJ2-6,.,.,TGCGCCAGCAGCTTGGCCGGTCAGCGGGGGACAGGGACCCTTGGGGCCAACGTCCTGACTTTC,CASSLAGQRGTGTLGANVLTF
TRBV19,TRBJ2-1,.,TRBD2,TGTGCCAGCTCCCTACTAGCGGGGGGGCCGCGTGAGCAGTTCTTC,CASSLLAGGPREQFF
TRBV4-3,TRBJ2-3,.,TRBD1,TGCGCCAGCAGCCAAGGGCCGGACAGGGGAGGGACAGATACGCAGTATTTT,CASSQGPDRGGTDTQYF
TRBV19,TRBJ2-6,.,TRBD1,TGTGCCAGTAGTGACGGACAGGGAATATCTGGGGCCAACGTCCTGACTTTC,CASSDGQGISGANVLTF
TRBV9,TRBJ1-4,.,TRBD1,TGTGCCAGCAGCGTGCAGGGGGGAACTAATGAAAAACTGTTTTTT,CASSVQGGTNEKLFF
TRBV18,TRBJ2-1,.,TRBD2,TGTGCCAGCTCAATACTAGCGGGAGAGATCTATGAGCAGTTCTTC,CASSILAGEIYEQFF